Below, one T cell receptor (beta chain) is given with its context. Its antigen remains undetermined. Per-base qualities were not stored, and no clone one base away is much larger. The data were obtained in a study of PD-1 blockade in classical Hodgkin lymphoma (dated by TCRdb to the early 2020s). Notes on the research overall: Nivolumab dosing was 3 mg/kg intravenously every 2 weeks, continuing until either disease progression or unacceptable toxicity. To define a peripheral blood immune signature of response to PD-1 blockade in classical Hodgkin lymphoma, the study combined TCR beta sequencing with CyTOF.

In the paper's terms, the time point label means: cycle 1 day 1 (C1D1), immediately before nivolumab initiation. Every trial patient had relapsed after autologous stem cell transplantation, and cohorts A, B and C differed in prior brentuximab vedotin exposure. A total of 50 to 70 patients with relapsed/refractory classical Hodgkin lymphoma made up the trial cohort, and each patient's best overall response was complete response, partial response or progressive disease. In the multi-cohort phase II CheckMate 205 trial, trial patients received single-agent nivolumab. Best overall response was determined by an independent review committee according to the 2007 International Working Group response criteria. Trial PBMCs were collected just before the start of nivolumab (C1D1) and during therapy at cycle 2 day 1 and cycle 4 day 1. After peripheral blood was drawn into 8 mL Vacutainer Cell Preparation Tubes, PBMCs were isolated by centrifugation and then cryopreserved.

Broader findings and caveats from the paper: Newly diagnosed patients were reported to have lower baseline TCR diversity than healthy donors, and relapsed/refractory patients were reported to have lower baseline TCR diversity still. CD4+ but not CD8+ TCR diversity rose significantly by C4D1 (p=0.0027 vs p=0.16), most apparent in complete responders (p=0.02). Diversity was lower in patients who began nivolumab less than 1 year after ASCT, so these patients were left out of later analyses to avoid confounding by immune reconstitution. The study covered only a single clinical trial cohort, and the causes of the repertoire differences, possibly disease activity or prior therapy, were still not defined. Among trial patients, those achieving complete response had baseline diversity similar to that of newly diagnosed patients, while diversity was significantly lower in partial responders and progressors.

The Qiagen DNeasy kit was used to extract genomic DNA both from unsorted PBMCs and from the negatively selected CD4+ and CD8+ fractions. Using primers that anneal to V and J segments, immunoSEQ multiplex PCR amplified the TCR beta CDR3 regions. A synthetic immune receptor repertoire was used to minimize amplification bias, and remaining bias was computationally removed after sequencing. On the study's bioinformatics: Repertoire diversity was quantified as the Shannon entropy index using custom Python scripts. Unsorted, CD4+ and CD8+ repertoires were examined separately, except in combined analyses, for which CD4+ and CD8+ sequences were merged in silico. A clone counted as expanded when the clone's frequency after treatment rose at least 2-fold relative to C1D1, and clones undetected at baseline were given a pseudocount of 0.5. Clones with 0 or 1 copy at C1D1 were defined as singleton clones, while clones with 2 or more copies were defined as non-singleton clones. Clones expanded in unsorted samples were assigned a CD4+, CD8+ or unknown annotation through matching of protein sequences in sorted samples from the same patient. Wilcoxon tests were applied to paired samples to test diversity changes from C1D1 to C4D1. TCRdb took this table from immuneACCESS and kept in-frame rearrangements with V and J called. Such tables lack part of the clones; where checked against another copy, unresolved V genes explain under half of the gap, and the rest is unexplained. The V and J calls and the clone size are those of that table, but D and trimming were determined from the DNA. The sample table holds around 66,000 clones, of which around 89% were seen once. The top ten clonotypes cover approximately 15% of the sample.

CDR1 and CDR2, per the germline V gene, are SGHDN and FVKESK. The CDR3, cysteine through phenylalanine, is 13 amino acids long. Only CDR3 DNA remains: 39 bases, in frame from the first base. The trim is 10 bases for V and 3 bases for J, with a gap of 15 bases between the germline ends. Sequencing was performed on peripheral blood mononuclear cells (PBMCs), taken at baseline. The chain joins TRBV14 to TRBJ1-1; matching of 5 bases hints at TRBD1 as the D gene. The sequence came from a human donor with classical Hodgkin lymphoma. The DNA sequence is TGTGCCATTAGCGTCTTGGGGGACACTGAAGCTTTCTTT. Translated, it reads CAISVLGDTEAFF.